The clone carrying this T cell receptor beta chain has a single count. These data come from a study of T cells in tumors after PD-1 blockade. The overall study: Excluded were patients with checkpoint blockade, immunosuppressants, or radiotherapy or other anti-cancer therapy within 4 weeks. During anti-PD-1 treatment, some patients continued daily vismodegib 150 mg.

This CDR3 region has 18 residues. Germline V gene sequence: CDR1 MNHNS, CDR2 SASEGT. The trim removed 1 base at V and 4 bases at J, leaving 7 bases unmatched. Clones were sequenced by immunoSEQ multiplex PCR, and TCRdb holds only the in-frame ones, with some missing. The data hold over 30,000 clones, with around 80% observed a single time. This TCR was recovered from a human donor with basal cell carcinoma. The rearrangement links TRBV6-1 to TRBJ2-3; TRBD2 aligns across 14 bases. The sample in question was PBMCs, obtained before anti-PD-1 treatment. CDR3 nucleotides: TGTGCCAGCAGTGAAGATAGTCGGACTAGCGGGAGGCCAGATACGCAGTATTTT. Translated, it gives CASSEDSRTSGRPDTQYF.